The clone carrying this T cell receptor beta chain turned up a few times. Assay used: immunoSEQ multiplex PCR; TCRdb lists only in-frame clones, some missing. The sample has roughly 50,000 clones, 90% seen once; the top ten hold roughly 7.6%. These data come from a study of blood T cell repertoires in COVID-19. At the level of the study: The United States, Italy and Spain supplied acute and convalescent COVID-19 samples. The cDNA or gDNA used as material had been derived from T cells, B-cell-depleted T cells, or PBMCs.

There are 15 residues in the CDR3. The sample consisted of peripheral blood. J is TRBJ2-1 and V is TRBV21-1; TRBD2 is the table's D call, not checked against the DNA. TRBV21-1 is termed a pseudogene. This TCR derives from a woman between 40 and 50 years old with active COVID-19. CDR3 protein: CASNSTSGGANEQFF. CDR3 DNA sequence: TGTGCCAGCAACTCGACTAGCGGGGGAGCGAATGAGCAGTTCTTC.